This T cell receptor (beta chain) is drawn from a study of shared clonotypes between healthy human individuals. Broader study findings: Generation probability values for non-shared clonotypes were lower than those for clonotypes shared by all four donors. Clonotype sharing among donors likely depends on sequencing depth.

The assay was immunoSEQ multiplex PCR, and TCRdb's table has in-frame clones only and misses some. The data show 730,000 or so clones, about 78% seen once. Subsets obtained from CD4+ cells comprised CD45RA+ naive and CD45RA-negative memory cells. V was trimmed by 4 bases and J by 5 bases, leaving 13 bases between them. The CDR3 consists of 14 residues. CDR1 and CDR2 (germline): SNHLY, FYNNEI. On this clone itself: Its antigen is unknown.

Input material: memory CD4+ T cells sorted from blood. Regarding subset: CD45RA-negative fraction. This sequence was found in a woman aged 25-40 years in good health. The V call is TRBV2, the J call TRBJ2-3, with a weak D call TRBD1 (6 bases). The CDR3 DNA sequence: TGTGCCAGCAGTGGTCGCGGCAGGGGAGATACGCAGTATTTT. The encoded protein is CASSGRGRGDTQYF.